Presented here are 16 T cell receptor beta chains from one specimen sequenced in a study of blood T cell repertoires in COVID-19. Using immunoSEQ multiplex PCR, the repertoire was profiled, and TCRdb retains in-frame clones only, with some absent. The sample gives 140,000 to 150,000 clones, about 85% of which show up once; approximately 2.7% is in the top ten. Sequencing used peripheral blood. The receptors were sampled from a woman between 40 and 55 years old with active or convalescent COVID-19.

The CDR3 DNA sequence: TGTGCCAGCAGGGTACTAGAAACCAAAAACATTCAGTACTTC. Amino acid sequence: CASRVLETKNIQYF. The chain employs TRBV2 and TRBJ2-4, with a weak D call TRBD2 (5 bases). The CDR3 runs to 14 residues. V lost 6 bases and J lost 2, with 11 bases in between. Per the germline V gene, CDR1 is SNHLY and CDR2 is FYNNEI.

The chain is built from TRBV24-1 and TRBJ2-3, with 8 nucleotides matching TRBD1. Germline V gives CDR1 KGHDR, CDR2 SFDVKD. The trim removed 5 bases at V and 1 base at J, leaving 13 bases unmatched. The CDR3 contains 18 residues. In nucleotides, the CDR3 is TGTGCCACCAGTGCCGTGCGACAGGGGAGGTCGGGCACAGATACGCAGTATTTT. It codes for CATSAVRQGRSGTDTQYF.

The genes are TRBV30 and TRBJ1-1, with a possible D match to TRBD1 (5 bases). The CDR3 is 13 amino acids. Trimming pared 5 bases from V and 0 bases from J, leaving 10 bases between. Germline values: CDR1 GTSNPN, CDR2 SVGIG (reference sequence). The DNA for the CDR3 is TGTGCCTGGGAACGGGGGATGAACACTGAAGCTTTCTTT. Its protein product is CAWERGMNTEAFF.

V and J are TRBV6-5 and TRBJ2-3; TRBD2 matches 12 bases. Germline V gene sequence: CDR1 MNHEY, CDR2 SVGAGI. Unmatched junction bases numbered 8, after V lost 4 bases and J lost 6 bases. The CDR3 loop spans 16 amino acids. The DNA for the CDR3 is TGTGCCAGCAGTTCCCCTAGCGGGGGGGCCGGGGATACGCAGTATTTT. Protein product: CASSSPSGGAGDTQYF.

This clone was counted once. This chain connects TRBV5-6 to TRBJ2-7, with 7 nucleotides matching TRBD1. V lost 0 bases to trimming and J lost 3 bases; unmatched junction nucleotides: 12. The length of the CDR3 is 17 residues. Germline V CDR1 and CDR2: SGHDT, YYEEEE. CDR3: CASSLGVGGQVLYEQYF. The CDR3 bases are TGTGCCAGCAGCTTGGGGGTCGGCGGACAGGTCCTCTACGAGCAGTACTTC.

This chain uses TRBV2 with TRBJ1-5; 7 bases agree with TRBD1. Germline values: CDR1 SNHLY, CDR2 FYNNEI. V dropped 4 bases and J dropped 1; count of bases not matched to a gene: 4. This CDR3 is built from 15 residues. As DNA, the CDR3 is TGTGCCAGCAGTGTGGTAGGGGGCAGCAATCAGCCCCAGCATTTT. Amino acid sequence: CASSVVGGSNQPQHF.

This chain links TRBV24-1 with TRBJ2-6, with TRBD1 identical over 8 bases. CDR3 length equals 18 residues. The V segment lost 3 bases and the J segment 0 bases; nucleotides outside the gene matches: 6. Looked up from germline, CDR1 is KGHDR and CDR2 is SFDVKD. Here the CDR3 reads CATSDPTGAPSGANVLTF. CDR3 DNA: TGTGCCACCAGTGATCCGACAGGGGCTCCCTCTGGGGCCAACGTCCTGACTTTC.

This clone was detected a few times. This sequence joins TRBV30 and TRBJ2-3; maybe TRBD2 (6 bases). Trimming took off 4 bases at V and 6 bases at J, with 14 bases between the two ends. The CDR3 has 13 residues. Per the germline V gene, CDR1 is GTSNPN and CDR2 is SVGIG (reference sequence). The CDR3 loop is CAWKPGVVDTQYF. The CDR3 bases are TGTGCCTGGAAGCCGGGGGTGGTGGATACGCAGTATTTT. The whole variable domain, filled in from reference TRBV30 and TRBJ2-3, reads SQTIHQWPATLVQPVGSPLSLECTVEGTSNPNLYWYRQAAGRGLQLLFYSVGIGQISSEVPQNLSASRPQDRQFILSSKKLLLSDSGFYLCAWKPGVVDTQYFGPGTRLTVL.

CDR3 bases: TGTGCCAGCAGACCCCCCCGGGGGGGGAACTATGGCTACACCTTC. Translation: CASRPPRGGNYGYTF. V usage is TRBV27 and J usage is TRBJ1-2; tentative D call: TRBD1 (5 bases). V was shortened by 6 bases and J by 2 bases, with 16 bases between the two germline ends. Germline values: CDR1 MNHEY, CDR2 SMNVEV (reference sequence). CDR3 length: 15 residues.

The chain employs TRBV27 and TRBJ1-2; 7 bases map to TRBD1. Germline CDR1 is MNHEY and CDR2 is SMNVEV (reference sequence). Losses at the gene ends were 5 bases for V and 4 bases for J; bases not matched to a gene: 7. This CDR3 region has 14 residues. DNA of the CDR3: TGTGCCAGCAGTGCCGGACAGGCCTTCTATGGCTACACCTTC. It is translated as CASSAGQAFYGYTF.

The rearrangement links TRBV5-6 to TRBJ2-7; D gene unclear. CDR3 length: 11 amino acids. V lost 3 bases and J 6 bases, leaving 7 bases between the germline ends. Germline V gene sequence: CDR1 SGHDT, CDR2 YYEEEE. CDR3 DNA: TGTGCCAGCAGCTCCTACAGCGAGCAGTACTTC. It yields the protein CASSSYSEQYF.

The chain employs TRBV25-1 and TRBJ1-2; no clear D gene. The CDR3 runs 13 residues. Germline values: CDR1 MGHDK, CDR2 SYGVNS. V was pared by 3 bases and J by 4 bases, with 9 bases between. CDR3 loop: CASSEAVVYGYTF. As DNA, the CDR3 is TGTGCCAGCAGTGAGGCAGTTGTCTATGGCTACACCTTC.

This sequence joins TRBV19 and TRBJ1-6, with 7 bases aligning to TRBD1. Per the germline V gene, CDR1 is LNHDA and CDR2 is SQIVND (reference sequence). Losses at the gene ends were 6 bases for V and 8 bases for J; bases not matched to a gene: 13. The CDR3 totals 16 residues. CDR3 coding DNA: TGTGCCAGTAGCGTCGGTGAGGGGGCGAAATATTCACCCCTCCACTTT. It codes for CASSVGEGAKYSPLHF.

The chain couples TRBV28 to TRBJ2-3; 16 nucleotides line up with TRBD2. The CDR3 runs to 19 residues. Unmatched junction bases numbered 11, after V lost 5 bases and J lost 3 bases. Per germline, CDR1 MDHEN and CDR2 SYDVKM. CDR3 sequence: CASSLPTGTSGGATDTQYF. CDR3 nucleotide sequence: TGTGCCAGCAGTCTACCTACCGGGACTAGCGGGGGGGCGACAGATACGCAGTATTTT.

The gene calls are TRBV10-3 and TRBJ1-2; TRBD1 matches at 7 bases. The CDR3 has 13 amino acids. J was trimmed by 14 bases and V by 6 bases; bases with no gene match: 15. Germline V CDR1 and CDR2: ENHRY, SYGVKD. This chain's CDR3 is CAIRPRDSVMRTF. In nucleotides, the CDR3 is TGTGCCATCAGACCCCGGGACAGTGTCATGAGGACCTTC.

V usage is TRBV5-6 and J usage is TRBJ1-2, with 7 positions matching TRBD1. In germline, CDR1 is SGHDT, CDR2 YYEEEE. The CDR3 runs 14 residues. Germline trimming cut 4 bases from V and 4 bases from J; bases unmatched to any gene: 7. The CDR3 loop is CASSNRDSPYGYTF. The CDR3 nucleotides read TGTGCCAGCAGCAACCGGGACAGCCCCTATGGCTACACCTTC.